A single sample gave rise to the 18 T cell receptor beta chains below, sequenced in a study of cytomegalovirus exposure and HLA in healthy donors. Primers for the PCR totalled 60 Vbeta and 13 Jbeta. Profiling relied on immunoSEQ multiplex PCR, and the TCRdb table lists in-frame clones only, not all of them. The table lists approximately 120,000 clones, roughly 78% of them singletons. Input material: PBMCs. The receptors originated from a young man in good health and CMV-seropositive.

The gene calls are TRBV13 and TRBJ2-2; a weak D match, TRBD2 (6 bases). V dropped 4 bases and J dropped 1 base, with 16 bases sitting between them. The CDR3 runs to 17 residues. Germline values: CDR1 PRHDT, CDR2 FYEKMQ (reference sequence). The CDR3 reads CASSYSGGGVNTGELFF. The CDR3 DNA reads TGTGCCAGCAGCTACAGCGGAGGCGGGGTGAACACCGGGGAGCTGTTTTTT.

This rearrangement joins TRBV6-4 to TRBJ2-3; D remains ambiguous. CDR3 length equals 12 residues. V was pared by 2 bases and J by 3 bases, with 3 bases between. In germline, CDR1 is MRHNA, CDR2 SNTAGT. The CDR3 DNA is TGTGCCAGCAGTGACCATACAGATACGCAGTATTTT. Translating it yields CASSDHTDTQYF.

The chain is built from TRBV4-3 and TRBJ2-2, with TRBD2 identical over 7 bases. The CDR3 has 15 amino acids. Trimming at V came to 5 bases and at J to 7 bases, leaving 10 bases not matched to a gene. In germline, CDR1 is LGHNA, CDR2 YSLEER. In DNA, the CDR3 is TGCGCCAGCAGCTACTCGCGGGAGATCGGCGGGGAGCTGTTTTTT. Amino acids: CASSYSREIGGELFF.

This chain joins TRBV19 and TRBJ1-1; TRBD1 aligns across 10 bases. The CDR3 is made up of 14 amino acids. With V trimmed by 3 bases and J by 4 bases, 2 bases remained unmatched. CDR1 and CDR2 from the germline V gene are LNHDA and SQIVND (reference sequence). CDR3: CASSMDRGGTEAFF. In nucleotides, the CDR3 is TGTGCCAGTAGTATGGACAGGGGGGGCACTGAAGCTTTCTTT.

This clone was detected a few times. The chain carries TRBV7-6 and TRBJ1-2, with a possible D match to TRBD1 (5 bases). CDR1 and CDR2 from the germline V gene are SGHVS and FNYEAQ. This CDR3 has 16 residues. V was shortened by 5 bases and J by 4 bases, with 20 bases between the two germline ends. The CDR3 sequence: CASSRAGRGVGYGYTF. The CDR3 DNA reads TGTGCCAGCAGCCGAGCCGGTAGGGGCGTTGGCTATGGCTACACCTTC.

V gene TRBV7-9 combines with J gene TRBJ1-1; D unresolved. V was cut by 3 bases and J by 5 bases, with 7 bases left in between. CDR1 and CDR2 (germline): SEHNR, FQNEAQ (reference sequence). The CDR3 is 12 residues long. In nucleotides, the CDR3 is TGTGCCAGCAGCTTTTCAGAAACTGAAGCTTTCTTT. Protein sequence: CASSFSETEAFF. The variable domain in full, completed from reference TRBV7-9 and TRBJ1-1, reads DTGVSQNPRHKITKRGQNVTFRCDPISEHNRLYWYRQTLGQGPEFLTYFQNEAQLEKSRLLSDRFSAERPKGSFSTLEIQRTEQGDSAMYLCASSFSETEAFFGQGTRLTVV.

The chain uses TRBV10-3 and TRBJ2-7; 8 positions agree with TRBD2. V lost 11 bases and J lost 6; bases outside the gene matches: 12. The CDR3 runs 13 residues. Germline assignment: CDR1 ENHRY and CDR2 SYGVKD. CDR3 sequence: CAVTTSGSPEQYF. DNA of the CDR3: TGTGCCGTAACAACTAGCGGCAGTCCCGAGCAGTACTTC.

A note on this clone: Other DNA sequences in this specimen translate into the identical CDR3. CDR3 DNA: TGTGCCAGCAGTTTCCTGGGACAGAGCTACGAGCAGTACTTC. Residues: CASSFLGQSYEQYF. J is TRBJ2-7 and V is TRBV27, with 7 bases lining up with TRBD1. There are 14 residues in the CDR3. Germline lookup yields CDR1 MNHEY and CDR2 SMNVEV (reference sequence). The junction had 5 bases not matched to a gene; V was cut back by 3 bases and J by 3 bases.

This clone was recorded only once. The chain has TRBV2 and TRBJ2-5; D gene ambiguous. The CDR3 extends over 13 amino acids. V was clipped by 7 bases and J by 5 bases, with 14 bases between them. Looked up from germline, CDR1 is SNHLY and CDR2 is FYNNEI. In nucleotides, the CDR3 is TGTGCCAGCACAGGTTTCGAATCGGAGACCCAGTACTTC. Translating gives CASTGFESETQYF.

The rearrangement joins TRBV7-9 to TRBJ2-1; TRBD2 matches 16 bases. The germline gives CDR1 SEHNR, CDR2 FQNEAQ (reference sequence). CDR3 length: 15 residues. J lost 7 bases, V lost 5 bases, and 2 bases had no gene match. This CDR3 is CASSAGLAGGNEQFF. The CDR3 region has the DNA TGTGCCAGCAGCGCGGGACTAGCGGGAGGGAATGAGCAGTTCTTC.

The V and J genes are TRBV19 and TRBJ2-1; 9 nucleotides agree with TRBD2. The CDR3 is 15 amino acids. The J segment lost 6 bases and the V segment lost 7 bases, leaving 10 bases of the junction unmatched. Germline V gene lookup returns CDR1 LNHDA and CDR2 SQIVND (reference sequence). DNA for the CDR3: TGTGCCAGTAAGGTAGCGGGAGTATCCGTCAATGAGCAGTTCTTC. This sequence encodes CASKVAGVSVNEQFF.

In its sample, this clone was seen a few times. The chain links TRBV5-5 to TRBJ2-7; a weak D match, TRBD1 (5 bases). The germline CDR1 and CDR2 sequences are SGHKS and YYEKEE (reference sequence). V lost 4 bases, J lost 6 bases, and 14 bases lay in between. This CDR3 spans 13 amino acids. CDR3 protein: CASSPPWTSEQYF. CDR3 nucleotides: TGTGCCAGCAGCCCCCCGTGGACATCCGAGCAGTACTTC. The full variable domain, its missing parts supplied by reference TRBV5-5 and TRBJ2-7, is DAGVTQSPTHLIKTRGQQVTLRCSPISGHKSVSWYQQVLGQGPQFIFQYYEKEERGRGNFPDRFSARQFPNYSSELNVNALLLGDSALYLCASSPPWTSEQYFGPGTRLTVT.

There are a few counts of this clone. The CDR3: CAWGRGRVVGRAGEQYF. CDR3 coding DNA: TGTGCCTGGGGGAGGGGGCGTGTTGTCGGGAGGGCCGGAGAGCAGTACTTC. The chain is built from TRBV30 and TRBJ2-7; tentative D call: TRBD2 (8 bases). The CDR3 sequence is 17 residues long. Trimming cost V 5 bases and J 7 bases, with 30 bases left between them. Germline CDR1 GTSNPN, CDR2 SVGIG (reference sequence).

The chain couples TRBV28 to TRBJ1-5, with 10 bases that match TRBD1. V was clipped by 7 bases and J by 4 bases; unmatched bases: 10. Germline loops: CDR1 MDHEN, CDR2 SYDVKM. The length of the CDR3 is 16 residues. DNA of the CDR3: TGTGCCAGCACTGATAGGGACAGGGGCAGGAATCAGCCCCAGCATTTT. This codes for CASTDRDRGRNQPQHF.

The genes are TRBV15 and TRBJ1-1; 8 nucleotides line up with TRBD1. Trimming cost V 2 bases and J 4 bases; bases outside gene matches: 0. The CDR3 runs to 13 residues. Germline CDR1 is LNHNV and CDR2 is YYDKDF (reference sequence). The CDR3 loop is CATSRQGATEAFF. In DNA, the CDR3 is TGTGCCACCAGCAGACAGGGGGCCACTGAAGCTTTCTTT.

The CDR3 bases are TGTGCCAGCAGCCCCACAGGGGGGGACAATGAGCAGTTCTTC. It translates to CASSPTGGDNEQFF. The rearrangement links TRBV7-3 to TRBJ2-1, with D maybe TRBD1 (8 bases). V lost 5 bases, J lost 5 bases, and 13 bases lay in between. Germline V gene lookup returns CDR1 SGHTA and CDR2 FQGTGA. The CDR3 is 14 amino acids.

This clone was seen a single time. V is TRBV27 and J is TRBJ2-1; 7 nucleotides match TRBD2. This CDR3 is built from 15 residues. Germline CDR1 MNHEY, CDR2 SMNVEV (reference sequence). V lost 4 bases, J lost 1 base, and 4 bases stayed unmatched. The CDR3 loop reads CASSSWRESYNEQFF. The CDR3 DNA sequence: TGTGCCAGCAGTTCGTGGCGGGAGTCCTACAATGAGCAGTTCTTC.

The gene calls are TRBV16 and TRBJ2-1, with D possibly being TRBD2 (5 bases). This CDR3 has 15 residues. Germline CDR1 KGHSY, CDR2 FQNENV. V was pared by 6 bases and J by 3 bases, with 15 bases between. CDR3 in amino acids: CASSPSSAHYNEQFF. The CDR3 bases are TGTGCCAGCAGTCCCAGTAGCGCGCACTACAATGAGCAGTTCTTC. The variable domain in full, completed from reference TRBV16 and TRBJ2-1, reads GEEVAQTPKHLVRGEGQKAKLYCAPIKGHSYVFWYQQVLKNEFKFLISFQNENVFDETGMPKERFSAKCLPNSPCSLEIQATKLEDSAVYFCASSPSSAHYNEQFFGPGTRLTVL.